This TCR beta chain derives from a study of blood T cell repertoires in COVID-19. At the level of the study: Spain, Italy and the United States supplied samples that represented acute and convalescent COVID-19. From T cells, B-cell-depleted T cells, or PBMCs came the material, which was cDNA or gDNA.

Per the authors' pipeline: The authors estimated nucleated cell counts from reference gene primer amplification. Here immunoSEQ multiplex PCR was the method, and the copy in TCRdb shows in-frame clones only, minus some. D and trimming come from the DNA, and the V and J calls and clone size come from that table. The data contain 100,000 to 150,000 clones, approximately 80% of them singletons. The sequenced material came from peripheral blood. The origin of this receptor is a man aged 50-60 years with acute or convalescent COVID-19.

The CDR3 DNA sequence: TGTGCCAGCAGGACAACAGGGGTGGTCTATGGCTACACCTTC. It encodes CASRTTGVVYGYTF. The chain is built from TRBV6-5 and TRBJ1-2; TRBD1 aligns across 7 bases. CDR1 is MNHEY, CDR2 SVGAGI, per germline. V shed 6 bases and J 4 bases; nucleotides not matched to a gene: 8. CDR3 size: 14 residues.